Each of the 7 T cell receptor beta chains below was sequenced from the same sample in a study of T cell responses to AZD1222 COVID-19 vaccine. Using immunoSEQ multiplex PCR, the repertoire was profiled, and TCRdb retains in-frame clones only, with some absent. The sample carries about 120,000 clones, roughly 90% recorded once. This specimen consisted of peripheral blood, obtained on day 0 of AZD1222 vaccination. The origin of the receptors is an adult in good health.

The chain is built from TRBV23-1 and TRBJ2-7; 7 bases agree with TRBD1. TRBV23-1 is labeled an ORF, and its function is uncertain. Trimming cost V 0 bases and J 2 bases; bases outside gene matches: 4. The CDR3 runs 15 residues. CDR3 region: CASSQSKGAAYEQYF. CDR3 bases: TGCGCCAGCAGTCAATCGAAGGGGGCCGCCTACGAGCAGTACTTC.

The table lists this clone with a count of one. The V and J genes are TRBV5-1 and TRBJ2-7, with D unresolved. V dropped 2 bases and J dropped 6 bases, with 9 bases sitting between them. The CDR3 has 12 amino acids. Germline CDR1 SGHRS, CDR2 YFSETQ. The CDR3, as DNA: TGCGCCAGCAGCTTCGGCTCCCTCGAGCAGTACTTC. Translating gives CASSFGSLEQYF.

V is TRBV5-1 and J is TRBJ2-5; TRBD1 matches at 9 bases. The CDR3 has 15 amino acids. J was trimmed by 0 bases and V by 3 bases; bases with no gene match: 3. CDR1 is SGHRS, CDR2 YFSETQ, per germline. The CDR3 DNA reads TGCGCCAGCAGCTGGGGGGACAGGGACCAAGAGACCCAGTACTTC. Residues: CASSWGDRDQETQYF.

The V and J genes are TRBV6-1 and TRBJ2-3; TRBD2 agrees at 10 bases. V was pared by 2 bases and J by 4 bases, with 3 bases of the junction left unmatched. Germline-derived CDR1 and CDR2 are MNHNS and SASEGT. This CDR3 region has 15 residues. CDR3 residues: CASSEIAGGSDTQYF. DNA for the CDR3: TGTGCCAGCAGTGAAATAGCGGGGGGTTCAGATACGCAGTATTTT.

The rearrangement joins TRBV5-8 to TRBJ2-5; 14 nucleotides align to TRBD2. The CDR3 is 17 residues long. The V gene's germline CDR1 is SGHTS and CDR2 YDEGEE. The V and J ends lost 0 bases and 5 bases, in that order; junction bases with no gene match: 6. CDR3 sequence: CASSLGLAGGPEETQYF. CDR3 nucleotide sequence: TGTGCCAGCAGCTTGGGACTAGCGGGGGGGCCTGAGGAGACCCAGTACTTC. Full variable domain (missing parts from reference TRBV5-8 and TRBJ2-5): EAGVTQSPTHLIKTRGQQATLRCSPISGHTSVYWYQQALGLGLQFLLWYDEGEERNRGNFPPRFSGRQFPNYSSELNVNALELEDSALYLCASSLGLAGGPEETQYFGPGTRLLVL.

The chain is built from TRBV15 and TRBJ2-3; 15 bases match TRBD2. The CDR3 is 18 residues long. V was pared by 4 bases and J by 1 base, with 6 bases of the junction left unmatched. Looked up from germline, CDR1 is LNHNV and CDR2 is YYDKDF (reference sequence). CDR3 in DNA: TGTGCCACCAGCATCGGGACTAGCGGGGGGTACCGCACAGATACGCAGTATTTT. It specifies CATSIGTSGGYRTDTQYF.

The V gene is TRBV27, the J gene TRBJ1-2; D is ambiguous. V was shortened by 6 bases and J by 5 bases, with 19 bases between the two germline ends. Germline CDR1 and CDR2: MNHEY and SMNVEV (reference sequence). The CDR3 contains 15 residues. The CDR3 sequence is CASSPSGRGWYGYTF. CDR3 nucleotide sequence: TGTGCCAGCAGCCCCTCGGGCCGGGGTTGGTATGGCTACACCTTC.